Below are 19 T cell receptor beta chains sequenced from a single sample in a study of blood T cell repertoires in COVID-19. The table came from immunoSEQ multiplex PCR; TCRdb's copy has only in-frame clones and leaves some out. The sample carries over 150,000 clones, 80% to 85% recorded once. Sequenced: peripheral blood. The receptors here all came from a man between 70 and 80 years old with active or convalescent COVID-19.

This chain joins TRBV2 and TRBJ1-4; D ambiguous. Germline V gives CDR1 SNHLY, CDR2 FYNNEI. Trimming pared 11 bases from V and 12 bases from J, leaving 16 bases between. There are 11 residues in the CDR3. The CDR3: CAGKAGEELFF. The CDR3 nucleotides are TGTGCCGGAAAGGCGGGCGAAGAACTGTTTTTT.

In nucleotides, the CDR3 is TGTGCCAGCAACCCACCGGTGGGGGGGGAAAAACTGTTTTTT. The encoded protein is CASNPPVGGEKLFF. V gene TRBV6-6 combines with J gene TRBJ1-4; D is possibly TRBD1 (5 bases). This CDR3 is built from 14 residues. Trimming took off 7 bases at V and 8 bases at J, with 17 bases between the two ends. Germline V CDR1 and CDR2: MNHNY, SVGAGI (reference sequence).

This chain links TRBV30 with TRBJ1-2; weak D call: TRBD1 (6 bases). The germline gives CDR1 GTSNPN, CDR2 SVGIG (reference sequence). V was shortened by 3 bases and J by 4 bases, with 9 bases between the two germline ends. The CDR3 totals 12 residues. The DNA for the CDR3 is TGTGCCTGGAGGACAGGCTCCTATGGCTACACCTTC. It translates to CAWRTGSYGYTF.

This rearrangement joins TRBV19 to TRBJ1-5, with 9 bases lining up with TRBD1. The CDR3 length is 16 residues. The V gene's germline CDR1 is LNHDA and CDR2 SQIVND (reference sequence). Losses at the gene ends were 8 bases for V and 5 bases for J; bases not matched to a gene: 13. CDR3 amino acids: CASLDRGFGADQPQHF. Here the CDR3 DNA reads TGTGCCAGTTTGGACAGGGGCTTTGGTGCGGATCAGCCCCAGCATTTT.

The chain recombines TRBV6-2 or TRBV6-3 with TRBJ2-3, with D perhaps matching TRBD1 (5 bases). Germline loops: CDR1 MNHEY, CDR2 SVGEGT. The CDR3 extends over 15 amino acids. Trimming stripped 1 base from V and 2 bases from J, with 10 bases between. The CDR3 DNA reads TGTGCCAGCAGTTACTTGAAGGGGCCCACAGATACGCAGTATTTT. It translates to CASSYLKGPTDTQYF.

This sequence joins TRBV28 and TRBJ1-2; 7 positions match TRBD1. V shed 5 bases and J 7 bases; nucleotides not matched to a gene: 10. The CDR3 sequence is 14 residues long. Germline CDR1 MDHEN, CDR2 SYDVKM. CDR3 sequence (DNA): TGTGCCAGCAGTCTCCGGCTTACAGGGGCTGGCTACACCTTC. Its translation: CASSLRLTGAGYTF.

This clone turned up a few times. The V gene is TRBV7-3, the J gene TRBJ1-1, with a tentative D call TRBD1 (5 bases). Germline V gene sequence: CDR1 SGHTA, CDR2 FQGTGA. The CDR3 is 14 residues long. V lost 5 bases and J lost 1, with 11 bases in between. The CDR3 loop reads CASSAQGRNTEAFF. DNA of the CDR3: TGTGCCAGCAGCGCTCAGGGCCGGAACACTGAAGCTTTCTTT.

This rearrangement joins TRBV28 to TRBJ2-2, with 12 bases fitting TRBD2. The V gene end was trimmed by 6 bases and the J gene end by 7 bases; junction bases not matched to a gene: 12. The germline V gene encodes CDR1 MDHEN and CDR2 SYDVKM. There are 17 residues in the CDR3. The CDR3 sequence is CASSSYLAGGPSGELFF. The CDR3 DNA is TGTGCCAGCAGCTCATATCTAGCGGGAGGGCCTAGCGGGGAGCTGTTTTTT.

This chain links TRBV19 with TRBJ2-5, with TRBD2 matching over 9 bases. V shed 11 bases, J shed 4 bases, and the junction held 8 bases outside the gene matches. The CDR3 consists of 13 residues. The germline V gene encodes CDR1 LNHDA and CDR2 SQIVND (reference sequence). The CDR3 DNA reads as TGTGCCGTGGGCCTAGCGGGATTAGAGACCCAGTACTTC. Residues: CAVGLAGLETQYF.

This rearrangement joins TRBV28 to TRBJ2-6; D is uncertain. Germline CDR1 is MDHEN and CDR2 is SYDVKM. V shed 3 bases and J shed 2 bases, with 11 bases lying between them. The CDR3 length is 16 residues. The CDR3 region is CASSLNPHTGANVLTF. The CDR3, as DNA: TGTGCCAGCAGTTTGAACCCCCACACTGGGGCCAACGTCCTGACTTTC.

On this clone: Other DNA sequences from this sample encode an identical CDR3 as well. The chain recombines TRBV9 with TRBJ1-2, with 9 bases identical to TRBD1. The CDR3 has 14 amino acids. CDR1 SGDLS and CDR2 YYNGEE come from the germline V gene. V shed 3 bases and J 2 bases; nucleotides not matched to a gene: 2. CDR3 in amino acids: CASSAGQGNYGYTF. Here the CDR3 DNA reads TGTGCCAGCAGCGCCGGACAGGGGAACTATGGCTACACCTTC.

CDR3 bases: TGTGCCACCAGCAGAGCTAGCGACGGAGAGACCCAGTACTTC. This sequence encodes CATSRASDGETQYF. The chain employs TRBV15 and TRBJ2-5; D is possibly TRBD2 (6 bases). Trimming cost V 1 base and J 4 bases, with 10 bases left between them. This CDR3 has 14 residues. The germline CDR1 and CDR2 sequences are LNHNV and YYDKDF (reference sequence).

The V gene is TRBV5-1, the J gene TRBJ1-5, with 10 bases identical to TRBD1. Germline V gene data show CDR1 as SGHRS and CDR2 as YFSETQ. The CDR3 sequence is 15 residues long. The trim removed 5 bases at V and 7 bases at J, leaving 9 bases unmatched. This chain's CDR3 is CASRAGTGDGQPQHF. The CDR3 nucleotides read TGCGCCAGCAGGGCCGGGACAGGGGACGGGCAGCCCCAGCATTTT.

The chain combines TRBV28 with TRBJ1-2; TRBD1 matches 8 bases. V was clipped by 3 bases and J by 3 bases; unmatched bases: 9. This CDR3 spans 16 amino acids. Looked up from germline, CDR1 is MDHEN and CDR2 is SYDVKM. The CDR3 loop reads CASSFVPRTGYYGYTF. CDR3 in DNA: TGTGCCAGCAGTTTTGTCCCCCGGACAGGGTACTATGGCTACACCTTC.

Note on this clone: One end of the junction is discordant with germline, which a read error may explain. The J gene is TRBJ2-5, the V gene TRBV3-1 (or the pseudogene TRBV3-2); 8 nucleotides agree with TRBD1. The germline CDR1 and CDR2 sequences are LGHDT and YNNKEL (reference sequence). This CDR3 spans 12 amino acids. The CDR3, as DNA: TGTGCCAGCAGCCCAGGGACAGGAAGAAACGACTTC. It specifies CASSPGTGRNDF.

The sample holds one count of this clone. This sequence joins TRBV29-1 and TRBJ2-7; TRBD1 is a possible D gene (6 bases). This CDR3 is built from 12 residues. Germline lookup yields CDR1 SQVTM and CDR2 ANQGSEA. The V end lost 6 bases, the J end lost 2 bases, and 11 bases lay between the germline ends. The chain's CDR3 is CSVARTAYEQYF. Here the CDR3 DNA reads TGCAGCGTCGCGAGGACAGCCTACGAGCAGTACTTC.

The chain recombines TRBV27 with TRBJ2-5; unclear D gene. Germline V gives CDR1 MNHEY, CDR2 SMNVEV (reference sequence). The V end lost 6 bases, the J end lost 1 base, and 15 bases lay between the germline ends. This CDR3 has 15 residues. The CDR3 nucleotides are TGTGCCAGCAGCCGTAGATGGGCGTCCCAAGAGACCCAGTACTTC. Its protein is CASSRRWASQETQYF.

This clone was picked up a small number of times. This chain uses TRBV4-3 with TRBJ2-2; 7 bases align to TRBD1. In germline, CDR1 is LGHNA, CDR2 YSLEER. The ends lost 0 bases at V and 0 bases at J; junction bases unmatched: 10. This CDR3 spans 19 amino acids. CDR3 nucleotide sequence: TGCGCCAGCAGCCAAGATATGCCCAGGGGGTCGACGAACACCGGGGAGCTGTTTTTT. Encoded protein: CASSQDMPRGSTNTGELFF.

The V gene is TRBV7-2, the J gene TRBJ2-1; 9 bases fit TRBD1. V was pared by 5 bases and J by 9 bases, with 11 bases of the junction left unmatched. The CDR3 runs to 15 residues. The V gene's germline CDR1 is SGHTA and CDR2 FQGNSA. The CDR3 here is CASSPPRQGDGEQFF. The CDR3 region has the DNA TGTGCCAGCAGCCCGCCGAGACAGGGGGATGGTGAGCAGTTCTTC.